The 24 T cell receptor beta chains given below trace back to one sample, sequenced in a study of radiotherapy plus CTLA-4 blockade in lung cancer. Assay used: immunoSEQ multiplex PCR; TCRdb lists only in-frame clones, some missing. The data show around 70,000 clones, with roughly four fifths seen just once and approximately 4.1% held by the top ten. The sequencing here drew on peripheral blood, taken from a patient treated with radiotherapy plus ipilimumab. The receptors derive from a human donor with non-small cell lung cancer who had a partial response to radiotherapy plus ipilimumab.

The chain links TRBV5-1 to TRBJ2-7, with TRBD1 matching over 9 bases. V dropped 1 base and J dropped 5; count of bases not matched to a gene: 7. This CDR3 is built from 15 residues. CDR1 SGHRS and CDR2 YFSETQ come from the germline V gene. CDR3 in amino acids: CASSLSTGGIHEQYF. CDR3 bases: TGCGCCAGCAGCTTGTCGACAGGGGGTATCCACGAGCAGTACTTC.

This chain connects TRBV7-2 to TRBJ2-1, with 8 bases that match TRBD2. The CDR3 contains 16 residues. CDR1 is SGHTA and CDR2 is FQGNSA in the germline V gene. The ends lost 5 bases at V and 5 bases at J; junction bases unmatched: 11. The CDR3 DNA reads TGTGCCAGCAGCCTCTTAGGGCTAGCGGGTGACAATGAGCAGTTCTTC. This codes for CASSLLGLAGDNEQFF.

The chain has TRBV20-1 and TRBJ2-1, with unresolved D. The CDR3 runs 11 residues. The V and J ends lost 7 bases and 2 bases respectively, with 6 bases between them. Looked up from germline, CDR1 is DFQATT and CDR2 is SNEGSKA (reference sequence). CDR3 amino acids: CSVEPYNEQFF. Written as DNA, the CDR3 is TGCAGTGTAGAGCCCTACAATGAGCAGTTCTTC.

The chain joins TRBV7-3 to TRBJ2-3, with 14 positions matching TRBD2. CDR3 length: 15 amino acids. V shed 5 bases, J shed 7 bases, and the junction held 5 bases outside the gene matches. CDR1 SGHTA and CDR2 FQGTGA come from the germline V gene. The CDR3 DNA reads as TGTGCCAGCAGCCCCGGGACTAGCGGGAGTTATACGCAGTATTTT. Translating it yields CASSPGTSGSYTQYF.

The chain uses TRBV18 and TRBJ2-1, with 7 bases that match TRBD2. Losses at the gene ends were 3 bases for V and 4 bases for J; bases not matched to a gene: 3. The germline V gene has CDR1 KGHSH and CDR2 LQKENI. This CDR3 spans 14 amino acids. The CDR3: CASSPGLLYNEQFF. CDR3 nucleotide sequence: TGTGCCAGCTCACCGGGACTACTTTACAATGAGCAGTTCTTC.

A single count supports this clone. For the CDR3, the DNA is TGTGCCAGCAGCCCCAACGGGGGGCTGGTCAATCAGCCCCAGCATTTT. It is translated as CASSPNGGLVNQPQHF. This chain uses TRBV5-5 with TRBJ1-5; D may be TRBD1 (6 bases). With 4 bases removed from V and 3 bases from J, the gap between germline ends came to 17 bases. The CDR3 runs 16 residues. The germline gives CDR1 SGHKS, CDR2 YYEKEE (reference sequence).

This clone appeared a single time. The V call is TRBV7-2, the J call TRBJ2-7; D may be TRBD1 (6 bases). The CDR3 runs to 13 residues. Trimming shortened V by 5 bases and J by 3 bases, and 11 bases separated the two germline ends. Per the germline V gene, CDR1 is SGHTA and CDR2 is FQGNSA. In DNA form, the CDR3 reads TGTGCCAGCAGCCTATACAGGGACTACGAGCAGTACTTC. Encoded protein: CASSLYRDYEQYF. The whole variable domain, filled in from reference TRBV7-2 and TRBJ2-7, reads GAGVSQSPSNKVTEKGKDVELRCDPISGHTALYWYRQSLGQGLEFLIYFQGNSAPDKSGLPSDRFSAERTGGSVSTLTIQRTQQEDSAVYLCASSLYRDYEQYFGPGTRLTVT.

The chain links TRBV5-1 to TRBJ2-5; the match to TRBD2 covers 11 bases. The junction had 2 bases not matched to a gene; V was cut back by 3 bases and J by 4 bases. From germline, CDR1 is SGHRS and CDR2 YFSETQ. CDR3 length equals 14 residues. The CDR3 region has the DNA TGCGCCAGCAGCTACGGACTAGCGGGAGAGACCCAGTACTTC. Its protein product is CASSYGLAGETQYF.

The chain is built from TRBV6-7 and TRBJ2-3; 8 bases align to TRBD1. TRBV6-7 falls under the ORF class, with uncertain function. This CDR3 has 16 amino acids. J lost 4 bases, V lost 7 bases, and 13 bases had no gene match. The CDR3 DNA reads TGTGCCAGCACGGCACCGGGACAGGTAAGGGCAGATACGCAGTATTTT. This sequence encodes CASTAPGQVRADTQYF.

The chain carries TRBV5-1 and TRBJ2-3; 8 bases agree with TRBD1. Germline CDR1 SGHRS, CDR2 YFSETQ. Unmatched junction bases numbered 5, after V lost 1 base and J lost 4 bases. This CDR3 has 15 amino acids. The CDR3, as DNA: TGCGCCAGCAGCTTGACCCCAGGGGGCGCAGATACGCAGTATTTT. As protein: CASSLTPGGADTQYF.

The chain joins TRBV9 to TRBJ1-4, with D perhaps matching TRBD1 (5 bases). Looked up from germline, CDR1 is SGDLS and CDR2 is YYNGEE. This CDR3 contains 17 residues. V lost 0 bases to trimming and J lost 0 bases, with 12 bases between them. CDR3 in DNA: TGTGCCAGCAGCGTAGCGGGGGGGGGAGCAACTAATGAAAAACTGTTTTTT. It codes for CASSVAGGGATNEKLFF.

The chain combines TRBV28 with TRBJ2-5; D is perhaps TRBD2 (6 bases). V was shortened by 6 bases and J by 2 bases, with 19 bases between the two germline ends. This CDR3 comprises 16 residues. CDR1 and CDR2 from the germline V gene are MDHEN and SYDVKM. DNA of the CDR3: TGTGCCAGCAGCCCCTCCGGGATTGGGGGGCAAGAGACCCAGTACTTC. It specifies CASSPSGIGGQETQYF.

This chain connects TRBV9 to TRBJ1-3, with no clear D. This CDR3 has 11 amino acids. Trimming shortened V by 4 bases and J by 4 bases, and 3 bases separated the two germline ends. Germline values: CDR1 SGDLS, CDR2 YYNGEE. The CDR3 DNA reads as TGTGCCAGCAGCCCGGGAAACACCATATATTTT. Its protein is CASSPGNTIYF.

This chain joins TRBV5-6 and TRBJ2-7; maybe TRBD2 (5 bases). V was cut by 1 base and J by 0 bases, with 14 bases left in between. Germline CDR1 is SGHDT and CDR2 is YYEEEE. The length of the CDR3 is 16 residues. The CDR3 spells CASSLFTGENSYEQYF. CDR3 DNA sequence: TGTGCCAGCAGCTTGTTCACCGGGGAAAACTCCTACGAGCAGTACTTC.

The genes are TRBV9 and TRBJ2-1; the match to TRBD2 covers 7 bases. Germline V gene lookup returns CDR1 SGDLS and CDR2 YYNGEE. This CDR3 has 13 amino acids. V shed 4 bases, J shed 10 bases, and the junction held 8 bases outside the gene matches. The CDR3 protein is CASSLRGVMEQFF. CDR3 bases: TGTGCCAGCAGCCTCCGGGGGGTTATGGAGCAGTTCTTC.

The chain employs TRBV27 and TRBJ2-5, with D maybe TRBD2 (7 bases). The germline V gene has CDR1 MNHEY and CDR2 SMNVEV (reference sequence). This CDR3 contains 15 residues. Trimming stripped 2 bases from V and 5 bases from J, with 15 bases between. Here the CDR3 reads CASSLSRGGWETQYF. The DNA of the CDR3 is TGTGCCAGCAGTTTAAGCAGGGGAGGGTGGGAGACCCAGTACTTC.

The V and J genes are TRBV6-1 and TRBJ2-7, with no clear D. The germline V and J ends were trimmed by 4 bases and 6 bases, with 13 bases remaining between them. The CDR3 consists of 13 residues. CDR1 is MNHNS, CDR2 SASEGT, per germline. The CDR3 loop is CASSVSQNGEQYF. For the CDR3, the DNA is TGTGCCAGCAGTGTTAGCCAGAACGGCGAGCAGTACTTC.

The chain uses TRBV5-1 and TRBJ1-2; 8 bases are shared with TRBD1. The ends lost 4 bases at V and 4 bases at J; junction bases unmatched: 6. This CDR3 comprises 14 residues. Germline V gives CDR1 SGHRS, CDR2 YFSETQ. The CDR3 nucleotides read TGCGCCAGCAGCCCGGGACAGGCCTTCTATGGCTACACCTTC. Translating it yields CASSPGQAFYGYTF.

V gene TRBV2 combines with J gene TRBJ2-1; D uncertain. The CDR3 runs 12 residues. Germline V CDR1 and CDR2: SNHLY, FYNNEI. Trimming stripped 1 base from V and 8 bases from J, with 6 bases between. The CDR3 region has the DNA TGTGCCAGCAGTGAAGACGGAGATGAGCAGTTCTTC. The encoded protein is CASSEDGDEQFF.

The chain employs TRBV28 and TRBJ1-5, with 9 bases matching TRBD1. The ends lost 6 bases at V and 6 bases at J; junction bases unmatched: 9. In germline, CDR1 is MDHEN, CDR2 SYDVKM. This CDR3 comprises 15 residues. As DNA, the CDR3 is TGTGCCAGCAGGGCCCGGGACAGGGTTTCTCAGCCCCAGCATTTT. Encoded protein: CASRARDRVSQPQHF. Filled out from reference TRBV28 and TRBJ1-5, the complete variable domain reads DVKVTQSSRYLVKRTGEKVFLECVQDMDHENMFWYRQDPGLGLRLIYFSYDVKMKEKGDIPEGYSVSREKKERFSLILESASTNQTSMYLCASRARDRVSQPQHFGDGTRLSIL.

The chain joins TRBV5-4 to TRBJ2-5; D perhaps matches TRBD2 (6 bases). V was clipped by 3 bases and J by 0 bases, with 9 bases between them. The CDR3 totals 14 residues. Germline V gene lookup returns CDR1 SGHNT and CDR2 YYREEE (reference sequence). The CDR3 nucleotides read TGTGCCAGCAGCTCGGCGGGAAACCAAGAGACCCAGTACTTC. Its translation: CASSSAGNQETQYF.

The chain employs TRBV4-1 and TRBJ1-4, with D hard to call. CDR1 and CDR2 (germline): MGHRA, YSYEKL. V gave up 6 bases and J gave up 6 bases, with 11 bases separating them. The CDR3 runs to 13 residues. The CDR3 region is CASRAAGDEKLFF. The CDR3 DNA reads as TGCGCCAGCAGGGCCGCGGGTGATGAAAAACTGTTTTTT.

The genes are TRBV11-2 and TRBJ2-1; 7 nucleotides match TRBD2. Trimming removed 1 base from V and 6 bases from J; junction bases left unmatched: 6. CDR1 and CDR2 from the germline V gene are SGHAT and FQNNGV. CDR3 length: 15 amino acids. Here the CDR3 reads CASSLGTSEGNEQFF. In nucleotides, the CDR3 is TGTGCCAGCAGCTTAGGCACTAGCGAGGGCAATGAGCAGTTCTTC. The variable domain in full, with the rest retrieved from reference TRBV11-2 and TRBJ2-1, is EAGVAQSPRYKIIEKRQSVAFWCNPISGHATLYWYQQILGQGPKLLIQFQNNGVVDDSQLPKDRFSAERLKGVDSTLKIQPAKLEDSAVYLCASSLGTSEGNEQFFGPGTRLTVL.

This clone has a single count. This chain uses TRBV7-6 with TRBJ2-2, with D perhaps TRBD2 (6 bases). This CDR3 is built from 16 residues. Germline loops: CDR1 SGHVS, CDR2 FNYEAQ. V dropped 4 bases and J dropped 2 bases, with 14 bases sitting between them. The CDR3 loop reads CASSSRTGENTGELFF. The CDR3 bases are TGTGCCAGCAGCTCGAGGACGGGGGAAAACACCGGGGAGCTGTTTTTT. The full variable domain, rest sourced from reference TRBV7-6 and TRBJ2-2, is GAGVSQSPRYKVTKRGQDVALRCDPISGHVSLYWYRQALGQGPEFLTYFNYEAQQDKSGLPNDRFSAERPEGSISTLTIQRTEQRDSAMYRCASSSRTGENTGELFFGEGSRLTVL.